This T cell receptor beta chain is drawn from a study of shared clonotypes between healthy human individuals. The protocol was immunoSEQ multiplex PCR, while the TCRdb copy is restricted to in-frame clones and leaves out a portion. In the table there are about 2.2 million clones, 85% to 95% of which are singletons. The V gene lost 4 bases and the J gene lost 7 bases, with 14 bases spanning the gap. The CDR3 runs 13 residues. Germline V gene sequence: CDR1 MGHRA, CDR2 YSYEKL. As defined, naive CD8 cells were CD45RO-negative and positively selected for CCR7, with terminally differentiated effector memory CD45RA+ cells excluded.

This clonotype was obtained from a man aged 18-30 years in good health. Some clones in this sample may be carry-over from other donors' samples. The sequenced sample consisted of naive CD8+ T cells from PBMCs. This chain connects TRBV4-1 to TRBJ2-7; D may be TRBD1 (6 bases). The CDR3, as DNA: TGCGCCAGCAGCCCAGGGACATTTGGGGAGCAGTACTTC. Translation: CASSPGTFGEQYF.